This passage covers 27 T cell receptor beta chains from one sample sequenced in a study of T cell repertoires in cytomegalovirus infection. TCRdb re-called the reads with MiXCR, one entry per CDR3 protein. Here the sample spans 200,000 to 300,000 distinct CDR3 sequences, roughly 9% being singletons. The sequencing sample was made of PBMCs. These receptors all stem from a human donor in good health (CMV status not recorded). Some clones in this sample may be carry-over from other donors' samples.

This clonotype was found many times. The chain couples TRBV7-2 to TRBJ2-4; 8 positions match TRBD1. V was pared by 1 base and J by 1 base, with 9 bases of the junction left unmatched. CDR1 SGHTA and CDR2 FQGNSA come from the germline V gene. The CDR3 covers 18 residues. The chain's CDR3 is CASSLVAGGASAKNIQYF. In DNA form, the CDR3 reads TGTGCCAGCAGCTTAGTAGCAGGGGGCGCTTCTGCCAAAAACATTCAGTACTTC. Full variable domain (remainder filled in from reference TRBV7-2 and TRBJ2-4): GAGVSQSPSNKVTEKGKDVELRCDPISGHTALYWYRQSLGQGLEFLIYFQGNSAPDKSGLPSDRFSAERTGGSVSTLTIQRTQQEDSAVYLCASSLVAGGASAKNIQYFGAGTRLSVL.

J is TRBJ1-2 and V is TRBV5-1, with D uncertain. CDR3 size: 13 residues. Germline V CDR1 and CDR2: SGHRS, YFSETQ. Deletions cut 2 bases from V and 4 bases from J, with 9 bases between. CDR3 sequence reads: CASSFGESYGYTF. In DNA, the CDR3 is TGCGCCAGCAGCTTCGGGGAAAGCTATGGCTACACCTTC.

This clonotype was recorded many times. The genes are TRBV4-3 and TRBJ2-7; 13 positions match TRBD2. CDR1 is LGHNA and CDR2 is YSLEER in the germline V gene. This CDR3 contains 15 residues. V shed 6 bases and J 6 bases; nucleotides not matched to a gene: 8. The CDR3 reads CASSPLAGGPVEQYF. Written as DNA, the CDR3 is TGCGCCAGCAGTCCACTAGCGGGAGGGCCGGTCGAGCAGTACTTC.

This clonotype was picked up a small number of times. For the CDR3, the DNA is TGCGCCAGCAGCCAAGTAGGACAGGCGGAAAAACTGTTTTTT. Its translation is CASSQVGQAEKLFF. The chain links TRBV4-3 to TRBJ1-4; 7 bases are shared with TRBD1. This CDR3 contains 14 residues. In germline, CDR1 is LGHNA, CDR2 YSLEER. Unmatched junction bases numbered 4, after V lost 1 base and J lost 8 bases.

There are many counts of this clonotype. The rearrangement uses TRBV28 and TRBJ1-3, with D possibly TRBD1 on 6 matching bases. CDR3 length: 17 residues. Germline assignment: CDR1 MDHEN and CDR2 SYDVKM. The V end lost 6 bases, the J end lost 0 bases, and 18 bases lay between the germline ends. The chain's CDR3 is CASRTGTMINSGNTIYF. The CDR3 bases are TGTGCCAGCAGGACCGGGACAATGATAAACTCTGGAAACACCATATATTTT.

This clonotype was counted at least ten times. The chain combines TRBV12-3 or TRBV12-4 with TRBJ1-6; weak D call: TRBD1 (6 bases). This CDR3 contains 16 residues. V gave up 7 bases and J gave up 7 bases, with 20 bases separating them. The CDR3 nucleotides read TGTGCCAGCAACCTAAGAACAGGGCCGGGAAATTCACCCCTCCACTTT. This codes for CASNLRTGPGNSPLHF.

This clonotype was recorded at least ten times. The chain combines TRBV28 with TRBJ2-7; a possible D gene is TRBD1 (6 bases). The V end was cut by 0 bases, the J end by 2 bases, with 8 bases between. The CDR3 totals 14 residues. Germline assignment: CDR1 MDHEN and CDR2 SYDVKM. The CDR3 sequence: CASSLWDSPYEQYF. The CDR3 DNA follows: TGTGCCAGCAGTTTATGGGACAGCCCCTACGAGCAGTACTTC.

This clonotype was observed a handful of times. The chain employs TRBV14 and TRBJ1-6, with unresolved D. V lost 4 bases to trimming and J lost 7 bases, with 17 bases between them. Germline CDR1 is SGHDN and CDR2 is FVKESK. The CDR3 is 16 amino acids. CDR3 sequence (DNA): TGTGCCAGCAGCCCCTCTCGGGGTCGGTGGAATTCACCCCTCCACTTT. Translating gives CASSPSRGRWNSPLHF. Full variable domain (rest looked up from reference TRBV14 and TRBJ1-6): EAGVTQFPSHSVIEKGQTVTLRCDPISGHDNLYWYRRVMGKEIKFLLHFVKESKQDESGMPNNRFLAERTGGTYSTLKVQPAELEDSGVYFCASSPSRGRWNSPLHFGNGTRLTVT.

The CDR3 sequence is CASSARHSGVFSGYTF. CDR3 in DNA: TGTGCCAGCAGCGCCCGACACTCCGGGGTCTTCTCTGGCTACACCTTC. This chain joins TRBV7-3 and TRBJ1-2; D ambiguous. Germline V gives CDR1 SGHTA, CDR2 FQGTGA. The CDR3 is 16 residues long. Trimming shortened V by 5 bases and J by 7 bases, and 23 bases separated the two germline ends.

This clonotype has at least ten counts. The chain recombines TRBV20-1 with TRBJ1-1; TRBD1 is a possible D gene (5 bases). The V gene lost 0 bases and the J gene lost 6 bases, with 11 bases spanning the gap. The CDR3 extends over 13 amino acids. Germline-derived CDR1 and CDR2 are DFQATT and SNEGSKA (reference sequence). The CDR3 is CSARESPGSEAFF. The CDR3 DNA reads as TGCAGTGCTAGAGAATCTCCAGGGTCTGAAGCTTTCTTT.

The V gene is TRBV19, the J gene TRBJ2-7, with TRBD2 as a possible D gene (6 bases). The CDR3 sequence is 12 residues long. The V and J ends lost 8 bases and 3 bases respectively, with 11 bases between them. Germline V gene sequence: CDR1 LNHDA, CDR2 SQIVND (reference sequence). The CDR3 DNA sequence: TGTGCCAGTGGTAGCGGACTCTACGAGCAGTACTTC. Translating it yields CASGSGLYEQYF.

The table lists this clonotype with many counts. V is TRBV6-2 or TRBV6-3 and J is TRBJ1-1, with TRBD1 matching over 7 bases. Germline lookup yields CDR1 MNHEY and CDR2 SVGEGT. V trimming: 7 bases; J trimming: 5 bases; junction bases outside the gene matches: 7. CDR3 length: 13 amino acids. The CDR3 here is CASTPAGGTEAFF. The CDR3, as DNA: TGTGCCAGCACCCCAGCAGGGGGGACTGAAGCTTTCTTT.

The rearrangement uses TRBV19 and TRBJ1-2, with TRBD1 matching over 8 bases. Unmatched junction bases numbered 7, after V lost 5 bases and J lost 5 bases. The CDR3 runs 14 residues. Germline-derived CDR1 and CDR2 are LNHDA and SQIVND (reference sequence). The CDR3 here is CASSLQGAEYGYTF. The CDR3 region has the DNA TGTGCCAGTAGTCTTCAGGGGGCGGAGTATGGCTACACCTTC.

This clonotype was found many times. Here the CDR3 reads CASSQTSGGFAGELFF. Written as DNA, the CDR3 is TGTGCCAGCAGTCAGACTAGCGGGGGGTTCGCCGGGGAGCTGTTTTTT. The J gene is TRBJ2-2, the V gene TRBV6-2 or TRBV6-3; TRBD2 matches 13 bases. Germline CDR1 reads MNHEY; CDR2 reads SVGEGT. Trimming took 5 bases from V and 6 from J; bases not matched to a gene: 6. The CDR3 length is 16 residues.

The sample holds many counts of this clonotype. This chain joins TRBV7-2 and TRBJ2-7; the D gene could be TRBD1 or TRBD2 (5 bases each). The V gene's germline CDR1 is SGHTA and CDR2 FQGNSA. The CDR3 length is 16 residues. Trimming removed 5 bases from V and 0 bases from J, with 17 bases in between. Here the CDR3 DNA reads TGTGCCAGCAGCAAGCTGGGACCGACAACCTCCTACGAGCAGTACTTC. It specifies CASSKLGPTTSYEQYF.

This clonotype occurred many times. The CDR3 DNA reads TGCAGCGGTAGGCGGGGGGGGAATAATGAGCAGTTCTTC. Amino acids: CSGRRGGNNEQFF. This rearrangement joins TRBV29-1 to TRBJ2-1; 9 bases fit TRBD2. Germline V gene data show CDR1 as SQVTM and CDR2 as ANQGSEA. This CDR3 region has 13 residues. The trim removed 7 bases at V and 7 bases at J, leaving 8 bases unmatched.

This clonotype has more than one count but fewer than ten. The gene calls are TRBV23-1 and TRBJ2-7, with a tentative D call TRBD1 (6 bases). TRBV23-1 is flagged as an ORF with uncertain function. Trimming took off 0 bases at V and 0 bases at J, with 9 bases between the two ends. CDR3 length: 15 amino acids. The CDR3 loop is CASSQSGDTSYEQYF. The CDR3 nucleotides are TGCGCCAGCAGTCAATCGGGGGACACCTCCTACGAGCAGTACTTC.

The genes are TRBV20-1 and TRBJ1-4, with 7 nucleotides matching TRBD1. V shed 3 bases and J 8 bases; nucleotides not matched to a gene: 12. This CDR3 has 15 amino acids. CDR1 is DFQATT, CDR2 SNEGSKA, per germline (reference sequence). The CDR3 DNA is TGCAGTGCTAGGGGAACCGGGACAGTCAAAGAAAAACTGTTTTTT. Translation gives CSARGTGTVKEKLFF.

The chain recombines TRBV7-2 with TRBJ2-2; possible D gene TRBD2, 7 bases. The germline gives CDR1 SGHTA, CDR2 FQGNSA. This CDR3 contains 18 residues. Trimming cost V 3 bases and J 5 bases, with 22 bases left between them. The CDR3 region is CASSLRGGGWSGTGELFF. DNA of the CDR3: TGTGCCAGCAGCTTGAGGGGGGGGGGTTGGTCTGGGACCGGGGAGCTGTTTTTT.

This clonotype has more than one count but fewer than ten. The chain links TRBV7-8 to TRBJ1-5; no definite D call. Germline values: CDR1 SGHVS, CDR2 FQNEAQ. The V and J ends lost 6 bases and 0 bases respectively, with 12 bases between them. The CDR3 consists of 15 residues. CDR3 DNA: TGTGCCAGCAGACAATCGGGGAATAGCAATCAGCCCCAGCATTTT. Translation: CASRQSGNSNQPQHF.

In its sample, this clonotype was seen many times. The gene calls are TRBV28 and TRBJ2-3; D not certain. CDR3 length: 13 amino acids. The V end lost 6 bases, the J end lost 4 bases, and 11 bases lay between the germline ends. CDR1 MDHEN and CDR2 SYDVKM come from the germline V gene. CDR3 DNA: TGTGCCAGCAGCCCCCTAAGAGCAGATACGCAGTATTTT. Translating gives CASSPLRADTQYF. The entire variable domain, with the rest obtained from reference TRBV28 and TRBJ2-3, is as follows: DVKVTQSSRYLVKRTGEKVFLECVQDMDHENMFWYRQDPGLGLRLIYFSYDVKMKEKGDIPEGYSVSREKKERFSLILESASTNQTSMYLCASSPLRADTQYFGPGTRLTVL.

This clonotype has a handful of counts. This sequence joins TRBV3-1 and TRBJ2-1; 11 positions agree with TRBD2. V shed 2 bases, J shed 4 bases, and the junction held 4 bases outside the gene matches. This CDR3 comprises 16 residues. Germline-derived CDR1 and CDR2 are LGHDT and YNNKEL (reference sequence). The CDR3 region has the DNA TGTGCCAGCAGCCAACCCGGGACTAGCGGATACAATGAGCAGTTCTTC. It encodes CASSQPGTSGYNEQFF.

The sample holds one count of this clonotype. V is TRBV4-3 and J is TRBJ1-5; D is ambiguous. CDR3 length: 15 residues. V was clipped by 0 bases and J by 0 bases, with 6 bases between them. CDR1 and CDR2 (germline): LGHNA, YSLEER. The CDR3 coding sequence is TGCGCCAGCAGCCAAGAGGGAGGTAGCAATCAGCCCCAGCATTTT. Its protein product is CASSQEGGSNQPQHF.

This clonotype was recorded many times. The rearrangement joins TRBV7-2 to TRBJ2-1; D might be TRBD1 or TRBD2, each matching 5 bases. Germline CDR1 is SGHTA and CDR2 is FQGNSA. CDR3 length: 14 amino acids. Trimming stripped 1 base from V and 8 bases from J, with 12 bases between. The CDR3 is CASSLDQGRHEQFF. Here the CDR3 DNA reads TGTGCCAGCAGCTTAGACCAGGGACGGCATGAGCAGTTCTTC.

This clonotype was counted between two and nine times. This chain links TRBV19 with TRBJ1-1, with a tentative D call TRBD1 (5 bases). Per the germline V gene, CDR1 is LNHDA and CDR2 is SQIVND (reference sequence). Trimming stripped 1 base from V and 3 bases from J, with 12 bases between. This CDR3 comprises 15 residues. This chain's CDR3 is CASSIVGPPYTEAFF. CDR3 DNA sequence: TGTGCCAGTAGTATAGTGGGGCCACCTTACACTGAAGCTTTCTTT.

This clonotype was observed a handful of times. The V call is TRBV6-2 or TRBV6-3, the J call TRBJ2-2, with 9 bases that match TRBD1. Germline CDR1 is MNHEY and CDR2 is SVGEGT. The CDR3 sequence is 15 residues long. The V gene end was trimmed by 6 bases and the J gene end by 3 bases; junction bases not matched to a gene: 5. CDR3 sequence (DNA): TGTGCCAGCAGAACAGGGGGCAGCGACACCGGGGAGCTGTTTTTT. Amino acid sequence: CASRTGGSDTGELFF.

Many counts were recorded for this clonotype. The rearrangement links TRBV19 to TRBJ1-2; D unclear. This CDR3 has 12 amino acids. The V gene's germline CDR1 is LNHDA and CDR2 SQIVND (reference sequence). The V and J ends lost 6 bases and 5 bases respectively, with 10 bases between them. The CDR3 loop reads CASSTRLYGYTF. CDR3 coding DNA: TGTGCCAGTAGCACCAGACTTTATGGCTACACCTTC.